The source of this TCR beta chain is a study of shared clonotypes between healthy human individuals. Sequencing was performed with immunoSEQ multiplex PCR; in TCRdb, only in-frame clones are kept and a portion is missing. Of about 110,000 clones in the sample, around 66% were seen once. Germline CDR1 is SGHRS and CDR2 is YFSETQ. The CDR3 runs to 13 residues. Trimming shortened V by 2 bases and J by 7 bases, and 13 bases separated the two germline ends. The TCR originated in a woman aged 25 to 39 in good health. The sequenced sample was memory CD8+ T cells sorted from blood. Subset noted: CD45RO+ cells pooled with CCR7-negative TemRA cells. The J gene is TRBJ2-7, the V gene TRBV5-1; TRBD2 is a possible D gene (5 bases). The CDR3 nucleotides read TGCGCCAGCAGCTTTTGGACTGGCCAGGAGCAGTACTTC. Translation: CASSFWTGQEQYF.